Described below is a single T cell receptor beta chain sequence and its context. CDR3 size: 13 residues. In germline, CDR1 is SGDLS, CDR2 YYNGEE. Unmatched junction bases numbered 6, after V lost 6 bases and J lost 8 bases. The sample comes from a study of blood T cell repertoires in COVID-19. Background on the study: Sample material is recorded as cDNA or gDNA derived from T cells, B-cell-depleted T cells, or PBMCs.

The repertoire was sequenced with immunoSEQ multiplex PCR; TCRdb's copy has only in-frame clones and lacks some. The sample contains around 310,000 clones, 75% to 90% of which appear only once. Sequencing was carried out using peripheral blood. The chain joins TRBV9 to TRBJ2-1; 9 nucleotides line up with TRBD2. This TCR was recovered from a woman aged 55-69 years with acute or convalescent COVID-19. The DNA for the CDR3 is TGTGCCAGCAAAGTACAGCGGGGGGATGAGCAGTTCTTC. Protein: CASKVQRGDEQFF.